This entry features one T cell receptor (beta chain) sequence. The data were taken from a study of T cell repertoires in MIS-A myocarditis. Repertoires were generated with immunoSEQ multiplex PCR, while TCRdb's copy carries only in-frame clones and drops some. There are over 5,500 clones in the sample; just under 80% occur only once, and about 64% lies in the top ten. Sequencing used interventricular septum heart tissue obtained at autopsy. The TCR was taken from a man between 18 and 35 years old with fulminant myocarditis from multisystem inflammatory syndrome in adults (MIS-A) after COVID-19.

The CDR3 here is CASSLQTVNTEAFF. CDR3 bases: TGTGCCAGCAGTTTACAGACCGTGAACACTGAAGCTTTCTTT. This rearrangement joins TRBV28 to TRBJ1-1, with unresolved D. The CDR3 length is 14 residues. Per germline, CDR1 MDHEN and CDR2 SYDVKM. V lost 2 bases and J lost 0, with 7 bases in between.